This T cell receptor beta chain was documented in a study of control samples from healthy donors and cancer patients. This table comes from immunoSEQ multiplex PCR, and its TCRdb copy is limited to in-frame clones, with some not included. The table has 90,000 to 100,000 clones, around 80% seen once; the top ten hold 2% to 2.5%. The CDR3 is made up of 16 amino acids. V dropped 0 bases and J dropped 7 bases, with 16 bases sitting between them. Germline V CDR1 and CDR2: KGHSH, LQKENI. Sequences were obtained from blood. This chain uses TRBV18 with TRBJ1-5; D ambiguous. The TCR sequence derives from a man between 60 and 70 years old in good health. CDR3 sequence (DNA): TGTGCCAGCTCACCACCTGGTTGGAGGGATCCGCAGCCCCAGCATTTT. Translating gives CASSPPGWRDPQPQHF. The entire variable domain, with the rest obtained from reference TRBV18 and TRBJ1-5, is as follows: NAGVMQNPRHLVRRRGQEARLRCSPMKGHSHVYWYRQLPEEGLKFMVYLQKENIIDESGMPKERFSAEFPKEGPSILRIQQVVRGDSAAYFCASSPPGWRDPQPQHFGDGTRLSIL.